The TCR beta chain under discussion was sequenced for a study of Ad26.COV2.S vaccination and SARS-CoV-2 variants. Study outcomes and limitations: Placebo recipients trailed vaccine recipients in spike-specific TCR breadth.

Here immunoSEQ multiplex PCR was the method, and the copy in TCRdb shows in-frame clones only, minus some. The sample records around 450,000 clones, 80% to 95% being singletons. Trimming took 2 bases from V and 6 from J, leaving 22 bases between them. The V gene's germline CDR1 is LNHDA and CDR2 SQIVND (reference sequence). This CDR3 comprises 17 residues. Sample treatment: roughly 19 received Ad26.COV2.S at low or high dose, single or two shots; roughly 5 received placebo; per-sample allocation not given. Collection of the samples took place on day 63 after the first injection of vaccine or placebo. About this clone: Antigen: not known.

This specimen was peripheral blood, taken in a trial of Ad26.COV2.S vaccine versus placebo. The rearrangement joins TRBV19 to TRBJ1-1; D is uncertain. This clonotype was obtained from a person aged 18 to 65 who received the Ad26.COV2.S COVID-19 vaccine or a placebo. The CDR3 loop is CASSIISADHKVSEAFF. The CDR3 coding sequence is TGTGCCAGTAGTATAATCTCGGCGGACCATAAAGTTTCTGAAGCTTTCTTT.